The clone carrying this T cell receptor (beta chain) was seen a handful of times. This sample stems from a study of blood T cell repertoires in COVID-19. Only in-frame clones appear in the TCRdb table, and some are missing; sequencing was by immunoSEQ multiplex PCR. Among some 30,000 clones listed, roughly 83% were seen once. Trimming took off 5 bases at V and 2 bases at J, with 13 bases between the two ends. This CDR3 comprises 15 residues. Germline V gene lookup returns CDR1 SGHAT and CDR2 FQNNGV. What was sequenced was peripheral blood. This sequence was found in a man between 65 and 80 years old with active COVID-19. The rearrangement joins TRBV11-2 to TRBJ1-3; no reliable D call. The CDR3 here is CASSQQRVTGNTIYF. CDR3 in DNA: TGTGCCAGCAGCCAGCAGCGGGTAACTGGAAACACCATATATTTT.